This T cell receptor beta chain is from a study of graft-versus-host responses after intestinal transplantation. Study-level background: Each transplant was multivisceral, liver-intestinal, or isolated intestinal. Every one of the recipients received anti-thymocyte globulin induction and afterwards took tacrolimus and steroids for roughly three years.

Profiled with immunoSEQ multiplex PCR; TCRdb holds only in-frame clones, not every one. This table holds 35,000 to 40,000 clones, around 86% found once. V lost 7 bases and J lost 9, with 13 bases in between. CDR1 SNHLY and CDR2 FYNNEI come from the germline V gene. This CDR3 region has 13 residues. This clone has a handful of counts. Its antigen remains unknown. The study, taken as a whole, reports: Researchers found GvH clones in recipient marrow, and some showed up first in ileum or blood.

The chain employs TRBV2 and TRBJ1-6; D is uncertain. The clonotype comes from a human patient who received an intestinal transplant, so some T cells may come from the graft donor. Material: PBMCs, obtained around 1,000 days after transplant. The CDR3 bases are TGTGCCAGCAAGGGAGAGGGTACTTCACCCCTCCACTTT. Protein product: CASKGEGTSPLHF.